This T cell receptor (beta chain) stems from a study of T-cell reconstitution after alpha-beta-depleted transplantation in children. V lost 5 bases to trimming and J lost 4 bases, with 9 bases between them. There are 13 residues in the CDR3. Germline V gene data show CDR1 as LGHDT and CDR2 as YNNKEL (reference sequence). For TCRbeta, the library was prepared with unique molecular identifiers. TCRdb passed the PCR reads through MiXCR, listing each CDR3 protein once. The sample contains about 500,000 distinct CDR3 sequences, about 33% of which appear only once. This clonotype was picked up a small number of times.

The material sequenced was PBMCs from the stem cell graft donor, taken from the stem cell graft. This clonotype was sampled from a human donor who donated a stem cell graft to a child with aplastic anemia. The chain has TRBV3-1 and TRBJ2-1, with D hard to call. The CDR3 DNA reads TGTGCCAGCAGCTCCTCCCGATACAATGAGCAGTTCTTC. The encoded protein is CASSSSRYNEQFF.